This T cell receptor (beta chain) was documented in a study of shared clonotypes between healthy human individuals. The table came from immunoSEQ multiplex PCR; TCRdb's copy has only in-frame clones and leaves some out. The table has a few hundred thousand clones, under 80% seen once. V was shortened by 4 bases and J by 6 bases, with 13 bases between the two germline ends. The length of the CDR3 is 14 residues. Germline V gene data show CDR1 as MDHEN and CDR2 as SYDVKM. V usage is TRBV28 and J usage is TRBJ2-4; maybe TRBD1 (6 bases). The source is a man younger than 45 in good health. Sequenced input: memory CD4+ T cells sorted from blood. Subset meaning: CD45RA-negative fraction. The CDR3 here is CASSSTTGTNIQYF. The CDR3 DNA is TGTGCCAGCAGTTCAACAACAGGGACAAACATTCAGTACTTC.